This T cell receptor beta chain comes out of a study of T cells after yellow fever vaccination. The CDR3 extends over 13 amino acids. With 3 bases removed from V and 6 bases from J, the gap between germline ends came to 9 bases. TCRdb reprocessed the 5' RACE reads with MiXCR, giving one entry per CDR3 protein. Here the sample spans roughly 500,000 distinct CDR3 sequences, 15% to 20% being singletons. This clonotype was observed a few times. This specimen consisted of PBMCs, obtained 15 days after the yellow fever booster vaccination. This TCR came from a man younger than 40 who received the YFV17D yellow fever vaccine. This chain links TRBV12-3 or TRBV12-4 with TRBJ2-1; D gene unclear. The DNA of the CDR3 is TGTGCCAGCAGTTTGTTGGTGCGCAATGAGCAGTTCTTC. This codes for CASSLLVRNEQFF.